This T cell receptor (beta chain) was identified in a study of blood T cell repertoires in COVID-19. Study details: Samples representing acute and convalescent COVID-19 were sourced from the United States, Italy and Spain. Nucleic acid was either cDNA or gDNA, and it came from T cells, B-cell-depleted T cells, or PBMCs.

Trimming removed 2 bases at V and 3 bases at J, with 13 bases between. Looked up from germline, CDR1 is SEHNR and CDR2 is FQNEAQ (reference sequence). CDR3 length: 15 residues. TCRdb's copy holds only in-frame clones and misses some; the assay was immunoSEQ multiplex PCR. The table lists around 380,000 clones, over 65% of them singletons. The TCR sequence derives from a human donor with acute or convalescent COVID-19. The donor label of this sample is uncertain. Sequenced input: peripheral blood. The chain has TRBV7-9 and TRBJ1-2; tentatively, D is TRBD1 (5 bases). The CDR3 reads CASSLWEGLDYGYTF. The CDR3 nucleotides read TGTGCCAGCAGCTTATGGGAGGGGCTGGACTATGGCTACACCTTC.